What follows is one T cell receptor (beta chain) and its context. As yet, its antigen is unknown. These data come from a study of cytomegalovirus exposure and HLA in healthy donors. V lost 3 bases, J lost 7 bases, and 8 bases stayed unmatched. CDR3 length: 15 amino acids. The V gene's germline CDR1 is LNHDA and CDR2 SQIVND (reference sequence). Whole-study results and caveats: Approximately 160 TCR beta chains were listed as cytomegalovirus-associated. In a later analysis, across HLA loci, associated TCR counts were highest for DRB1, lowest for HLA-C.

The PCR made use of 60 Vbeta and 13 Jbeta primers. The data were produced by immunoSEQ multiplex PCR, yet TCRdb's version contains in-frame clones alone and is incomplete. This sample has under 150,000 clones, with approximately 80% found just once. The sequenced sample consisted of PBMCs. This receptor was taken from a male donor in good health and CMV-seronegative. The chain uses TRBV19 and TRBJ2-1, with 8 nucleotides matching TRBD2. CDR3 sequence (DNA): TGTGCCAGTAGTATCGCATATTCTAGCGGGAATGAGCAGTTCTTC. Amino acids: CASSIAYSSGNEQFF.